This entry is about one T cell receptor beta chain. The source of the sample is a study of blood T cell repertoires in COVID-19. The repertoire was sequenced with immunoSEQ multiplex PCR; TCRdb's copy has only in-frame clones and lacks some. Of around 200,000 clones detected, over 75% appear once; the ten largest clones hold around 6.5%. Trimming took off 8 bases at V and 5 bases at J, with 12 bases between the two ends. Looked up from germline, CDR1 is SEHNR and CDR2 is FQNEAQ (reference sequence). The CDR3 sequence is 13 residues long. The chain joins TRBV7-9 to TRBJ1-4, with unresolved D. The source is a man older than 75 with acute or convalescent COVID-19. Sequencing was performed on peripheral blood. DNA of the CDR3: TGTGCCAGCCACGGAGCTGGAAATGAAAAACTGTTTTTT. This sequence encodes CASHGAGNEKLFF.